This T cell receptor beta chain derives from a study of shared clonotypes between healthy human individuals. Looked up from germline, CDR1 is LNHNV and CDR2 is YYDKDF (reference sequence). V lost 1 base to trimming and J lost 1 base, with 19 bases between them. CDR3 length equals 19 residues. Regarding this clone: A read error may be the cause here, since a much bigger clone is one base away.

Sequenced by immunoSEQ multiplex PCR; TCRdb stores in-frame clones only, minus some. The sample contains over a million clones, roughly 80% of which appear only once. The specimen was memory CD4+ T cells sorted from blood. The subset here: CD45RA-negative fraction. The chain uses TRBV15 and TRBJ2-2; possible D gene TRBD2, 5 bases. This sequence originates from a man aged 18 to 29 in good health. CDR3 amino acids: CATSRGLTATRWNTGELFF. CDR3 coding DNA: TGTGCCACCAGCAGAGGACTAACGGCGACAAGATGGAACACCGGGGAGCTGTTTTTT.